The next 9 T cell receptor beta chains were all read from a single sample in a study of control samples from healthy donors and cancer patients. Measured with immunoSEQ multiplex PCR; TCRdb has only the in-frame clones, and not every one. Altogether 91,000 or so clones are present, about 89% being singletons, with the ten largest covering around 0.95%. The sample comprised blood. The receptors shown here come from a woman aged 25 to 39 in good health.

The chain has TRBV28 and TRBJ1-1; the D gene is possibly TRBD1 (5 bases). V gave up 6 bases and J gave up 8 bases, with 16 bases separating them. CDR1 is MDHEN and CDR2 is SYDVKM in the germline V gene. The CDR3 has 13 amino acids. This chain's CDR3 is CASSIGRVEEAFF. CDR3 DNA sequence: TGTGCCAGCAGCATCGGCAGGGTGGAGGAAGCTTTCTTT.

Only a few counts were recorded for this clone. The chain combines TRBV19 with TRBJ2-7; no clear D. The length of the CDR3 is 14 residues. V was pared by 7 bases and J by 4 bases, with 17 bases between. Germline lookup yields CDR1 LNHDA and CDR2 SQIVND (reference sequence). As DNA, the CDR3 is TGTGCCAGTATTTCGAGCTCTAGGCCTTACGAGCAGTACTTC. It encodes CASISSSRPYEQYF.

V usage is TRBV6-5 and J usage is TRBJ1-6; a weak D match, TRBD1 (5 bases). This CDR3 has 14 amino acids. CDR1 and CDR2 from the germline V gene are MNHEY and SVGAGI. The ends were cut back, 6 bases at V and 1 base at J, with 7 bases in the middle. The CDR3 bases are TGTGCCAGCAGGGGGGAGTCCTATAATTCACCCCTCCACTTT. The encoded protein is CASRGESYNSPLHF.

The genes are TRBV6-6 and TRBJ2-7; 9 bases are shared with TRBD1. J gave up 1 base and V 5 bases, and 9 bases lay outside the gene matches. This CDR3 is built from 16 residues. Germline values: CDR1 MNHNY, CDR2 SVGAGI (reference sequence). Here the CDR3 reads CASSGDPGQGSYEQYF. The CDR3 nucleotides are TGTGCCAGCAGTGGGGATCCGGGACAGGGATCCTACGAGCAGTACTTC.

The J gene is TRBJ1-2, the V gene TRBV29-1, with D maybe TRBD1 (6 bases). Trimming left V 6 bases short and J 5 bases short, with 13 bases between. CDR1 SQVTM and CDR2 ANQGSEA come from the germline V gene. This CDR3 is built from 12 residues. CDR3 in amino acids: CSVVDRSYGYTF. The CDR3 DNA follows: TGCAGCGTCGTCGACAGGAGTTATGGCTACACCTTC.

V and J are TRBV11-3 and TRBJ2-1; 7 bases align to TRBD2. The CDR3 runs 15 residues. The germline V gene encodes CDR1 SGHNT and CDR2 YENEEA. The ends lost 1 base at V and 4 bases at J; junction bases unmatched: 4. The CDR3 DNA follows: TGTGCCAGCAGCTTAGGCGGGGGACCTTACAATGAGCAGTTCTTC. It codes for CASSLGGGPYNEQFF.

The chain uses TRBV4-2 and TRBJ2-5, with TRBD2 as a possible D gene (6 bases). The length of the CDR3 is 17 residues. Germline V gives CDR1 LGHNA, CDR2 YNFKEQ. V was pared by 4 bases and J by 2 bases, with 20 bases between. The CDR3 DNA reads as TGTGCCAGCAGCCTAACTTGGGGTAGCGGAACTCAAGAGACCCAGTACTTC. It codes for CASSLTWGSGTQETQYF.

The chain has TRBV5-4 and TRBJ2-3; 12 bases align to TRBD2. The CDR3 spans 16 residues. Germline CDR1 reads SGHNT; CDR2 reads YYREEE (reference sequence). The J segment lost 3 bases and the V segment lost 2 bases, leaving 4 bases of the junction unmatched. Here the CDR3 DNA reads TGTGCCAGCAGCTTCCTAGCGGGAGGGAGTACAGATACGCAGTATTTT. Translating gives CASSFLAGGSTDTQYF.

The chain is built from TRBV4-1 and TRBJ1-4; no clear D gene. V lost 5 bases to trimming and J lost 0 bases, with 13 bases between them. The CDR3 contains 16 residues. The germline V gene encodes CDR1 MGHRA and CDR2 YSYEKL. CDR3 amino acids: CASSRTATATNEKLFF. The DNA of the CDR3 is TGCGCCAGCAGCAGAACAGCTACTGCAACTAATGAAAAACTGTTTTTT.